The 21 T cell receptor beta chains below were found in one sample sequenced in a study of control samples from healthy donors and cancer patients. This table comes from immunoSEQ multiplex PCR, and its TCRdb copy is limited to in-frame clones, with some not included. This sample has 50,000 or so clones; 85% to 95% occur once, and the top ten carry 2% to 2.5%. Sequenced: blood. Receptor source: a man aged 25 to 40 in good health.

V usage is TRBV3-1 (or the pseudogene TRBV3-2) and J usage is TRBJ1-1; D remains unclear. Germline values: CDR1 LGHDT, CDR2 YNNKEL (reference sequence). V gave up 4 bases and J gave up 7 bases, with 10 bases separating them. The CDR3 has 12 amino acids. This CDR3 is CASSPPGYEAFF. The CDR3 nucleotides are TGTGCCAGCAGCCCCCCAGGATATGAAGCTTTCTTT.

The chain has TRBV21-1 and TRBJ2-7; TRBD2 was called by the table and not checked on the DNA. TRBV21-1 is flagged as a pseudogene. This CDR3 has 19 amino acids. CDR3 loop: CASSKKEGRLAGGPHEQYF. CDR3 coding DNA: TGTGCCAGCAGCAAAAAGGAGGGCCGACTAGCGGGAGGGCCACACGAGCAGTACTTC.

The chain links TRBV9 to TRBJ2-7, with a possible D match to TRBD2 (5 bases). CDR3 length: 14 amino acids. Germline V gene sequence: CDR1 SGDLS, CDR2 YYNGEE. V was cut by 0 bases and J by 2 bases, with 9 bases left in between. This CDR3 is CASSVAGGPYEQYF. Written as DNA, the CDR3 is TGTGCCAGCAGCGTAGCAGGAGGCCCCTACGAGCAGTACTTC. The whole variable domain, remainder taken from reference TRBV9 and TRBJ2-7, is DSGVTQTPKHLITATGQRVTLRCSPRSGDLSVYWYQQSLDQGLQFLIQYYNGEERAKGNILERFSAQQFPDLHSELNLSSLELGDSALYFCASSVAGGPYEQYFGPGTRLTVT.

Only one count was recorded for this clone. The V call is TRBV7-9, the J call TRBJ1-2, with 7 bases lining up with TRBD1. The CDR3 loop spans 16 amino acids. In germline, CDR1 is SEHNR, CDR2 FQNEAQ (reference sequence). After removal of 5 bases from V and 2 bases from J, the junction contained 11 bases not matched to a gene. In DNA form, the CDR3 reads TGTGCCAGCAGCACGAGGCCGGGACAGAACAACTATGGCTACACCTTC. It encodes CASSTRPGQNNYGYTF.

For the CDR3, the DNA is TGTGCCAGCAGCCCAGGGGGGGGCTATAATAATTCACCCCTCCACTTT. Its protein is CASSPGGGYNNSPLHF. The V call is TRBV7-8, the J call TRBJ1-6; 7 nucleotides line up with TRBD1. The CDR3 contains 16 residues. Germline loops: CDR1 SGHVS, CDR2 FQNEAQ. Losses at the gene ends were 5 bases for V and 5 bases for J; bases not matched to a gene: 9.

The V gene is TRBV28, the J gene TRBJ1-5; the D is unclear. This CDR3 is 14 amino acids long. The V and J ends lost 4 bases and 3 bases respectively, with 10 bases between them. Germline V lookup: CDR1 MDHEN, CDR2 SYDVKM. CDR3 residues: CASSSGPHNQPQHF. CDR3 DNA: TGTGCCAGCAGTTCCGGACCGCACAATCAGCCCCAGCATTTT.

This sequence joins TRBV27 and TRBJ1-5; possible D gene TRBD1, 6 bases. Trimming removed 5 bases from V and 2 bases from J, with 13 bases in between. The V gene's germline CDR1 is MNHEY and CDR2 SMNVEV (reference sequence). The length of the CDR3 is 15 residues. The CDR3 nucleotides are TGTGCCAGCAGTACAAGGACAGAGGGCAATCAGCCCCAGCATTTT. This encodes CASSTRTEGNQPQHF.

The chain is built from TRBV14 and TRBJ2-7, with a tentative D call TRBD2 (6 bases). The ends were cut back, 3 bases at V and 4 bases at J, with 19 bases in the middle. Germline lookup yields CDR1 SGHDN and CDR2 FVKESK. The CDR3 length is 16 residues. CDR3 coding DNA: TGTGCCAGCAGCCACGGAGGGGTTCTCAGGAGATACGAGCAGTACTTC. Translation: CASSHGGVLRRYEQYF.

The V call is TRBV27, the J call TRBJ1-5, with D hard to call. Germline CDR1 MNHEY, CDR2 SMNVEV (reference sequence). The V and J ends lost 1 base and 1 base respectively, with 11 bases between them. There are 16 residues in the CDR3. The CDR3 DNA reads TGTGCCAGCAGTTTATATGGGGTTAAAAGCAATCAGCCCCAGCATTTT. Residues: CASSLYGVKSNQPQHF.

The CDR3 loop reads CASSHTNSPLHF. The CDR3 DNA reads TGTGCCAGCAGCCATACCAATTCACCCCTCCACTTT. The chain combines TRBV28 with TRBJ1-6; D is unresolved. This CDR3 spans 12 amino acids. CDR1 and CDR2 (germline): MDHEN, SYDVKM. The ends were cut back, 6 bases at V and 7 bases at J, with 7 bases in the middle.

The gene calls are TRBV7-2 and TRBJ2-7; D may be TRBD2 (7 bases). From germline, CDR1 is SGHTA and CDR2 FQGNSA. The CDR3 consists of 16 residues. Trimming took 5 bases from V and 0 from J, leaving 17 bases between them. The chain's CDR3 is CASSSRGGALSYEQYF. The CDR3 DNA follows: TGTGCCAGCAGCAGTCGTGGGGGGGCCCTCTCCTACGAGCAGTACTTC.

This CDR3 is CASPNGLAGANEQFF. The DNA of the CDR3 is TGTGCCAGCCCAAATGGACTAGCGGGAGCCAATGAGCAGTTCTTC. This rearrangement joins TRBV27 to TRBJ2-1; TRBD2 aligns across 13 bases. V trimming: 8 bases; J trimming: 6 bases; junction bases outside the gene matches: 7. CDR1 and CDR2 from the germline V gene are MNHEY and SMNVEV (reference sequence). The length of the CDR3 is 15 residues.

This chain uses TRBV6-4 with TRBJ2-3; D is possibly TRBD2 (5 bases). V dropped 3 bases and J dropped 2 bases, with 9 bases sitting between them. CDR3 length equals 14 residues. Germline values: CDR1 MRHNA, CDR2 SNTAGT. The CDR3 sequence: CASSDGGHTDTQYF. Here the CDR3 DNA reads TGTGCCAGCAGTGATGGCGGGCACACAGATACGCAGTATTTT.

The V call is TRBV4-1, the J call TRBJ2-7; 11 bases are a match to TRBD1. The CDR3 extends over 16 amino acids. Trimming cost V 4 bases and J 5 bases; bases outside gene matches: 10. Germline V gives CDR1 MGHRA, CDR2 YSYEKL. The CDR3 DNA is TGCGCCAGCAGCCGCCGGGGACAGGGGGTAGTAGACGAGCAGTACTTC. Residues: CASSRRGQGVVDEQYF.

This clone was picked up one time. J is TRBJ1-5 and V is TRBV2; D uncertain. CDR1 is SNHLY, CDR2 FYNNEI, per germline. The CDR3 runs to 13 residues. Trimming cost V 0 bases and J 8 bases, with 8 bases left between them. The CDR3 spells CASSEADPEPQHF. The CDR3 bases are TGTGCCAGCAGTGAAGCAGATCCCGAGCCCCAGCATTTT.

V and J are TRBV4-1 and TRBJ1-5; no definite D call. Between the trimmed V and J ends, which lost 0 bases and 6 bases, there was a span of 12 bases. CDR3 length: 15 amino acids. In germline, CDR1 is MGHRA, CDR2 YSYEKL. Here the CDR3 DNA reads TGCGCCAGCAGCCAAGAAACCCCACCCACTCAGCCCCAGCATTTT. As protein: CASSQETPPTQPQHF.

This chain uses TRBV5-5 with TRBJ2-5; D is unclear. The CDR3 is 13 amino acids. Between the trimmed V and J ends, which lost 3 bases and 0 bases, there was a span of 6 bases. CDR1 is SGHKS, CDR2 YYEKEE, per germline (reference sequence). CDR3 region: CASSYGHQETQYF. The CDR3 DNA reads TGTGCCAGCAGCTACGGACACCAAGAGACCCAGTACTTC.

The rearrangement joins TRBV30 to TRBJ2-7, with 9 bases fitting TRBD2. This CDR3 region has 16 residues. Germline V lookup: CDR1 GTSNPN, CDR2 SVGIG (reference sequence). V was clipped by 0 bases and J by 5 bases; unmatched bases: 11. The CDR3 loop reads CAWSVLASLAGHEQYF. The CDR3 nucleotides read TGTGCCTGGAGTGTATTAGCTTCACTAGCGGGCCACGAGCAGTACTTC.

In DNA, the CDR3 is TGCGCCAGCAGCCCAGATAGTAGGGGGTGGAACACTGAAGCTTTCTTT. This sequence encodes CASSPDSRGWNTEAFF. This chain joins TRBV4-1 and TRBJ1-1; D perhaps matches TRBD1 (6 bases). Trimming removed 4 bases at V and 1 base at J, with 16 bases between. This CDR3 has 16 residues. Germline assignment: CDR1 MGHRA and CDR2 YSYEKL.

J is TRBJ2-7 and V is TRBV3-1 (or the pseudogene TRBV3-2); 15 bases align to TRBD2. Germline CDR1 and CDR2: LGHDT and YNNKEL (reference sequence). V was clipped by 3 bases and J by 4 bases; unmatched bases: 1. The CDR3 covers 15 residues. The CDR3 is CASSQGLAGGYEQYF. The CDR3 nucleotides read TGTGCCAGCAGCCAGGGACTAGCGGGAGGTTACGAGCAGTACTTC.

CDR3 sequence (DNA): TGCGCCAGCACCCGACGCTCCACCACAGATACGCAGTATTTT. As protein: CASTRRSTTDTQYF. The chain employs TRBV5-1 and TRBJ2-3; D remains unclear. The V gene's germline CDR1 is SGHRS and CDR2 YFSETQ. The V end was cut by 6 bases, the J end by 2 bases, with 13 bases between. CDR3 length equals 14 residues.